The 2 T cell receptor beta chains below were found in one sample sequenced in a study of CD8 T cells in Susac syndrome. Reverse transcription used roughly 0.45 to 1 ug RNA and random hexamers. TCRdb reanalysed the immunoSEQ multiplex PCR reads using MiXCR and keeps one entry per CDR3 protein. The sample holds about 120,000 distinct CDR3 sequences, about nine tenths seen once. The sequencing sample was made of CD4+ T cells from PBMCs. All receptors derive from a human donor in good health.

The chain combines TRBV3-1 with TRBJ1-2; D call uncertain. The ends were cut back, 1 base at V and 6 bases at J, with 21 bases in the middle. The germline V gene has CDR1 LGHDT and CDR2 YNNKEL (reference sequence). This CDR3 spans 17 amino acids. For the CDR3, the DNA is TGTGCCAGCAGCCAAGGACTCTTCCCCGGGCAGGAGAATGGCTACACCTTC. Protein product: CASSQGLFPGQENGYTF.

The CDR3 DNA reads TGTGCCAGCAGCTCCGGACAGGGGAATTCACAGCCCCAGCATTTT. This gives the protein CASSSGQGNSQPQHF. The J gene is TRBJ1-5, the V gene TRBV7-2; 9 nucleotides agree with TRBD1. This CDR3 is 15 amino acids long. With 4 bases clipped from V and 7 bases from J, the junction kept 8 bases outside the gene matches. Germline CDR1 SGHTA, CDR2 FQGNSA.